The source of this TCR beta chain is a study of lymphopenia after photon versus proton radiotherapy. As for this clone: Its antigen is currently unknown.

Study-wide points: Relative stability marked proton patients; photon patients lost diversity and naive cells.

Sequencing used immunoSEQ multiplex PCR; TCRdb keeps in-frame clones, though not all of them. The data show under 20,000 clones, about nine tenths seen once. Germline V gene sequence: CDR1 SGHDT, CDR2 YYEEEE. The CDR3 totals 18 residues. The V gene end was trimmed by 4 bases and the J gene end by 2 bases; junction bases not matched to a gene: 18. The chain employs TRBV5-6 and TRBJ2-7, with TRBD1 matching 7 bases. This receptor was identified in a man aged 70 or older with pancreatic cancer. The sample in question was peripheral blood, obtained from a patient treated with proton-based radiotherapy. The CDR3 reads CASSAGTDVSGQTYEQYF. CDR3 sequence (DNA): TGTGCCAGCAGCGCCGGGACAGACGTTTCGGGGCAAACCTACGAGCAGTACTTC.